What follows are 29 T cell receptor beta chains derived from one specimen sequenced in a study of blood T cells in healthy people across ages. Together with a sample-barcoded 5' primer, a J-beta primer mix was included in a second PCR lasting about 7 to 11 cycles. Each CDR3 protein is one row after TCRdb ran MiXCR on the 5' RACE reads. The sample shows some 940,000 distinct CDR3 sequences, approximately 32% of them seen only once. These data also featured in a second study, about T cells of mothers and their children.

Sequenced: blood. These receptors were taken from a woman aged 40 to 50 in good health.

The chain recombines TRBV20-1 with TRBJ1-1; D is ambiguous. Trimming stripped 8 bases from V and 4 bases from J, with 17 bases between. CDR3 length: 13 amino acids. From germline, CDR1 is DFQATT and CDR2 SNEGSKA (reference sequence). This CDR3 reads CSSPRVTITEAFF. The CDR3 DNA sequence: TGCAGTTCCCCCCGGGTTACGATCACTGAAGCTTTCTTT.

This clonotype showed up many times. One end of the junction fails to match germline, which may point to a read error. This chain connects TRBV28 to TRBJ1-2; no definite D call. The length of the CDR3 is 15 residues. Germline values: CDR1 MDHEN, CDR2 SYDVKM. CDR3 bases: TGCGCCAGCAGCTTGTCGGCAGGAACTAACTATGGCTACACCTTC. Its translation is CASSLSAGTNYGYTF.

This clonotype was seen a few times. This rearrangement joins TRBV27 to TRBJ2-3; D assignment may be TRBD1 or TRBD2 (5 bases each). Germline V lookup: CDR1 MNHEY, CDR2 SMNVEV (reference sequence). V was cut by 10 bases and J by 7 bases, with 21 bases left in between. The CDR3 is 14 residues long. The CDR3 nucleotides are TGTGCCACCCTCGGGGCCGACCCGTACCATACGCAGTATTTT. Protein product: CATLGADPYHTQYF.

This chain uses TRBV6-2 or TRBV6-3 with TRBJ2-5; no reliable D call. V was trimmed by 5 bases and J by 9 bases, leaving 19 bases between them. Germline CDR1 reads MNHEY; CDR2 reads SVGEGT. This CDR3 has 14 amino acids. CDR3 sequence reads: CASSPSIRASAQYF. Here the CDR3 DNA reads TGTGCCAGCAGTCCCTCGATACGGGCTTCGGCCCAGTACTTC.

About this clonotype: One junction end does not reproduce the germline sequence, and a read error may be involved. The chain combines TRBV12-3 or TRBV12-4 with TRBJ2-1, with D uncertain. This CDR3 is built from 14 residues. CDR3 DNA sequence: TGTGCCGGCAGCTTCGGACCTCAAACCTACGAGCAGTTCTTC. Its protein product is CAGSFGPQTYEQFF.

There are many counts of this clonotype. The chain recombines TRBV6-2 or TRBV6-3 with TRBJ1-2; 8 positions match TRBD1. The J segment lost 8 bases and the V segment lost 6 bases, leaving 8 bases of the junction unmatched. The CDR3 extends over 13 amino acids. The germline CDR1 and CDR2 sequences are MNHEY and SVGEGT. The CDR3 bases are TGTGCCAGCAGCCCGGACAGGGTCAGGGGCTACACCTTC. Amino acids: CASSPDRVRGYTF.

This chain uses TRBV9 with TRBJ2-1; 7 bases match TRBD1. Trimming at V came to 4 bases and at J to 10 bases, leaving 11 bases not matched to a gene. This CDR3 spans 14 amino acids. Looked up from germline, CDR1 is SGDLS and CDR2 is YYNGEE. CDR3 DNA: TGTGCCAGCAGCCCAACAGAGGGGGCGGTCGAGCAGTTCTTC. This gives the protein CASSPTEGAVEQFF.

The chain is built from TRBV7-9 and TRBJ2-1; TRBD1 aligns across 8 bases. Germline CDR1 SEHNR, CDR2 FQNEAQ (reference sequence). This CDR3 region has 14 residues. Trimming took 1 base from V and 8 from J; bases not matched to a gene: 4. In nucleotides, the CDR3 is TGTGCCAGCAGCTTAGGGCAGGGGGCGGATGAGCAGTTCTTC. Translation: CASSLGQGADEQFF.

This clonotype was found a few times. The chain is built from TRBV2 and TRBJ2-5; 7 bases are shared with TRBD2. V shed 6 bases, J shed 5 bases, and the junction held 6 bases outside the gene matches. The CDR3 runs 13 residues. Germline lookup yields CDR1 SNHLY and CDR2 FYNNEI. The DNA of the CDR3 is TGTGCCAGCAGGAGACTAGCTGGCGAGACCCAGTACTTC. Amino acids: CASRRLAGETQYF.

The sample holds a few counts of this clonotype. A much larger clone differs from this one at a single base, so this may be a read error. The rearrangement uses TRBV29-1 and TRBJ2-1; 7 nucleotides line up with TRBD1. Germline V gene sequence: CDR1 SQVTM, CDR2 ANQGSEA. The CDR3 is 13 residues long. The junction had 13 bases not matched to a gene; V was cut back by 4 bases and J by 13 bases. CDR3 residues: CSVATGPQETQFF. Written as DNA, the CDR3 is TGCAGCGTTGCGACAGGGCCACAAGAGACCCAGTTCTTC.

This clonotype was recorded only once. A much larger clone lies a single base off, so this may be a read error. The chain combines TRBV2 with TRBJ2-1, with TRBD1 matching over 9 bases. CDR1 and CDR2 (germline): SNHLY, FYNNEI. This CDR3 is built from 14 residues. J gave up 10 bases and V 3 bases, and 7 bases lay outside the gene matches. The CDR3 DNA reads as TGTGCCAGCAGTGATGGGACAGGGACCTACGAGCAGTTCTTC. Amino acids: CASSDGTGTYEQFF.

In its sample, this clonotype was seen once. Given a much more abundant clone one base away, this may be a read error. The V gene is TRBV20-1, the J gene TRBJ2-5; 10 nucleotides line up with TRBD1. Germline V lookup: CDR1 DFQATT, CDR2 SNEGSKA (reference sequence). CDR3 length: 13 residues. With 6 bases clipped from V and 7 bases from J, the junction kept 8 bases outside the gene matches. CDR3 nucleotides: TGCAGTGCACGACAGGGGGCGGAGGGGACCCAGTACTTC. Its protein product is CSARQGAEGTQYF.

This clonotype was picked up many times. The chain is built from TRBV28 and TRBJ2-6, with a tentative D call TRBD1 (6 bases). The V gene's germline CDR1 is MDHEN and CDR2 SYDVKM. CDR3 length equals 15 residues. V lost 6 bases and J lost 1, with 10 bases in between. CDR3 sequence (DNA): TGTGCCAGCAGCCCTACAGGGTCTGGGGCCAACGTCCTGACTTTC. This sequence encodes CASSPTGSGANVLTF.

This clonotype was counted many times. CDR3 nucleotides: TGCGCCAGCAGGGGGGAACAGCCCTACGAGCAGTACTTC. This sequence encodes CASRGEQPYEQYF. The V and J genes are TRBV5-1 and TRBJ2-7; the D call may be TRBD1 or TRBD2 (5 bases each). Trimming cost V 5 bases and J 2 bases, with 11 bases left between them. The CDR3 has 13 amino acids. Looked up from germline, CDR1 is SGHRS and CDR2 is YFSETQ. Supplemented by reference TRBV5-1 and TRBJ2-7, the full variable domain reads KAGVTQTPRYLIKTRGQQVTLSCSPISGHRSVSWYQQTPGQGLQFLFEYFSETQRNKGNFPGRFSGRQFSNSRSEMNVSTLELGDSALYLCASRGEQPYEQYFGPGTRLTVT.

This clonotype came up many times. The chain is built from TRBV7-9 and TRBJ2-3; 9 bases match TRBD1. V gave up 3 bases and J gave up 2 bases; unmatched junction bases: 3. The germline V gene has CDR1 SEHNR and CDR2 FQNEAQ (reference sequence). The CDR3 consists of 15 residues. This CDR3 is CASSFGQGSTDTQYF. The CDR3 nucleotides are TGTGCCAGCAGCTTTGGACAGGGGTCCACAGATACGCAGTATTTT.

This clonotype was seen a handful of times. The genes are TRBV14 and TRBJ2-3, with 9 nucleotides matching TRBD2. Germline CDR1 is SGHDN and CDR2 is FVKESK. This CDR3 contains 12 residues. V lost 5 bases to trimming and J lost 6 bases; unmatched junction nucleotides: 0. CDR3 coding DNA: TGTGCCAGCAGCACTAGCGGGGATACGCAGTATTTT. Its protein product is CASSTSGDTQYF.

The rearrangement uses TRBV2 and TRBJ2-7; the D is unclear. The CDR3 contains 15 residues. V gave up 8 bases and J gave up 5 bases, with 22 bases separating them. Per germline, CDR1 SNHLY and CDR2 FYNNEI. The CDR3 region is CASRTELARFHEQYF. As DNA, the CDR3 is TGTGCCAGCCGTACCGAATTGGCTAGATTCCACGAGCAGTACTTC.

This clonotype was observed at least ten times. This chain connects TRBV7-9 to TRBJ2-7; TRBD1 aligns across 9 bases. The CDR3 covers 15 residues. V shed 1 base and J 5 bases; nucleotides not matched to a gene: 6. From germline, CDR1 is SEHNR and CDR2 FQNEAQ (reference sequence). CDR3 coding DNA: TGTGCCAGCAGCTTAGTCCCGGACAGGGGTAACGAGCAGTACTTC. This translates into CASSLVPDRGNEQYF.

This clonotype was found many times. The V call is TRBV20-1, the J call TRBJ1-6; possible D gene TRBD1, 5 bases. Trimming removed 5 bases from V and 5 bases from J, with 13 bases in between. This CDR3 is built from 14 residues. Germline assignment: CDR1 DFQATT and CDR2 SNEGSKA (reference sequence). CDR3 sequence: CSASADSNNSPLHF. As DNA, the CDR3 is TGCAGTGCTTCGGCTGACAGTAATAATTCACCCCTCCACTTT.

This clonotype appeared a few times. The chain uses TRBV20-1 and TRBJ2-1, with 7 bases aligning to TRBD2. V lost 6 bases and J lost 5; bases outside the gene matches: 13. CDR1 DFQATT and CDR2 SNEGSKA come from the germline V gene (reference sequence). The CDR3 sequence is 15 residues long. CDR3 nucleotide sequence: TGCAGTGCAACTGGGGCTGGGGGGGACCACAATGAGCAGTTCTTC. Translating it yields CSATGAGGDHNEQFF.

J is TRBJ1-2 and V is TRBV27; D is perhaps TRBD1 (5 bases). The V gene's germline CDR1 is MNHEY and CDR2 SMNVEV (reference sequence). The CDR3 is 13 residues long. Trimming left V 4 bases short and J 3 bases short, with 9 bases between. Here the CDR3 DNA reads TGTGCCAGCAGTTGGGGGATGGACTATGGCTACACCTTC. Its protein is CASSWGMDYGYTF.

Remarks on this clonotype: A much larger clonotype is one base distant, so this may be a read error. V is TRBV15 and J is TRBJ2-7; D might be TRBD1 (5 bases). The end of the DNA is better explained by TRBJ2-5, so the J call may be wrong. Germline lookup yields CDR1 LNHNV and CDR2 YYDKDF (reference sequence). The CDR3 sequence is 14 residues long. CDR3 sequence: CVTSTRQTRETQYF. CDR3 in DNA: TGTGTCACCAGCACCAGACAGACCCGAGAGACCCAGTACTTC.

The CDR3 DNA follows: TGTGCCACCAGCAGAGATTCTAGCTCCTACAATGAGCAGTACTTC. Protein sequence: CATSRDSSSYNEQYF. V and J are TRBV15 and TRBJ2-7; D is possibly TRBD2 (5 bases). Germline CDR1 reads LNHNV; CDR2 reads YYDKDF (reference sequence). Trimming cost V 0 bases and J 7 bases, with 16 bases left between them. The CDR3 sequence is 15 residues long.

This clonotype was counted a few times. This sequence may be a read error, since a much larger clone differs from it by one base. The genes are TRBV7-3 and TRBJ2-5; 8 bases are a match to TRBD1. From germline, CDR1 is SGHTA and CDR2 FQGTGA. This CDR3 is 15 amino acids long. The chain's CDR3 is CAGSPYSGGRETQYF. The CDR3, as DNA: TGTGCCGGCAGCCCCTACTCAGGGGGCCGCGAGACCCAGTACTTC.

As to this clonotype: This could be a read error, since a much larger clone is one nucleotide away. The genes are TRBV7-8 and TRBJ2-1; 10 bases align to TRBD1. The V segment lost 0 bases and the J segment 4 bases; nucleotides outside the gene matches: 6. The CDR3 extends over 17 amino acids. The V gene's germline CDR1 is SGHVS and CDR2 FQNEAQ. The CDR3 nucleotides are TGTGCCAGCAGCTTAGCGGCGGTGGGACAGGGGTACAATGAGCAGTTCTTC. Protein: CASSLAAVGQGYNEQFF. Drawing the rest from reference TRBV7-8 and TRBJ2-1, the complete variable domain is GAGVSQSPRYKVAKRGQDVALRCDPISGHVSLFWYQQALGQGPEFLTYFQNEAQLDKSGLPSDRFFAERPEGSVSTLKIQRTQQEDSAVYLCASSLAAVGQGYNEQFFGPGTRLTVL.

Regarding this clonotype: The junction does not match germline at one end; this may be a read error. Here the CDR3 reads CASRSLAGGRAKNMQYF. The CDR3 DNA reads TGTGCCAGCAGAAGCCTCGCCGGGGGACGGGCCAAAAACATGCAGTACTTC. The V and J genes are TRBV12-3 or TRBV12-4 and TRBJ2-4; the D gene is possibly TRBD2 (6 bases). This CDR3 is built from 17 residues.

CDR3 amino acids: CASIRHGADTQYF. The CDR3 DNA reads as TGTGCCAGCATCCGGCACGGGGCAGATACGCAGTATTTT. This chain connects TRBV6-1 to TRBJ2-3; the D gene is possibly TRBD2 (5 bases). The CDR3 consists of 13 residues. CDR1 and CDR2 (germline): MNHNS, SASEGT. With 7 bases removed from V and 4 bases from J, the gap between germline ends came to 12 bases.

In its sample, this clonotype was seen a few times. The chain links TRBV7-9 to TRBJ1-2; weak D call: TRBD1 (6 bases). Trimming took off 0 bases at V and 5 bases at J, with 10 bases between the two ends. Germline V lookup: CDR1 SEHNR, CDR2 FQNEAQ (reference sequence). The CDR3 length is 14 residues. The CDR3 DNA reads TGTGCCAGCAGCTTAGCGGACAGCGGTTATGGCTACACCTTC. Protein sequence: CASSLADSGYGYTF.

In this sample, this clonotype turned up many times. The chain carries TRBV6-2 or TRBV6-3 and TRBJ1-2, with D tentatively TRBD1 (6 bases). The length of the CDR3 is 13 residues. V lost 6 bases and J lost 4, with 12 bases in between. Looked up from germline, CDR1 is MNHEY and CDR2 is SVGEGT. The CDR3 reads CASSQQGGYGYTF. DNA for the CDR3: TGTGCCAGCAGCCAACAGGGTGGCTATGGCTACACCTTC.